The 5 T cell receptor beta chains below come from one sample, sequenced in a study of CD8+ T cells in alopecia areata. The authors extracted RNA and reverse transcribed it into cDNA as the sequencing template. Libraries were prepared by immunoSEQ multiplex PCR; TCRdb keeps only in-frame clonotypes and omits some of them. The sample consists of some 180,000 clones, 63% of them appearing once. The sample consisted of CD4+ T cells sorted from blood, taken at week 0. The receptors here all came from a human donor with alopecia areata.

Notes on this clone: Because it lacks the conserved phenylalanine or tryptophan at the end, this CDR3 is likely a read error. The DNA is left out, because the CDR3 cannot be placed on it with certainty; the CDR3 is given as TCRdb lists it. The gene calls are TRBV19 and TRBJ1-1. The CDR3 region is 11 residues in length, termini included. The germline V gene encodes CDR1 LNHDA and CDR2 SQIVND (reference sequence). CDR3 sequence reads: CASSMGGNLNL.

This clone appeared many times. This sequence joins TRBV11-2 and TRBJ1-1; weak D call: TRBD1 (6 bases). Trimming left V 2 bases short and J 4 bases short, with 11 bases between. CDR3 size: 14 residues. The germline CDR1 and CDR2 sequences are SGHAT and FQNNGV. The CDR3 bases are TGTGCCAGCAGCTTAACTGGGACAAGCACTGAAGCTTTCTTT. Amino acids: CASSLTGTSTEAFF.

V and J are TRBV29-1 and TRBJ2-1; 8 bases are shared with TRBD2. In germline, CDR1 is SQVTM, CDR2 ANQGSEA. V shed 3 bases and J 12 bases; nucleotides not matched to a gene: 7. CDR3 length equals 12 residues. The CDR3 DNA reads TGCAGCGTTGAGGAGGGCCGGGAGGGGCAGTTCTTC. It codes for CSVEEGREGQFF.

J is TRBJ2-2 and V is TRBV9, with D possibly matching TRBD2 (5 bases). This CDR3 contains 16 residues. In germline, CDR1 is SGDLS, CDR2 YYNGEE. The germline V and J ends were trimmed by 0 bases and 2 bases, with 11 bases remaining between them. CDR3 residues: CASSVGGLANTGELFF. The CDR3 bases are TGTGCCAGCAGCGTAGGCGGGCTAGCCAACACCGGGGAGCTGTTTTTT.

The V gene is TRBV5-6, the J gene TRBJ1-6; D may be TRBD1 (6 bases). V was clipped by 5 bases and J by 4 bases, with 13 bases between them. Germline V gene data show CDR1 as SGHDT and CDR2 as YYEEEE. The CDR3 sequence is 15 residues long. As DNA, the CDR3 is TGTGCCAGCAGTTCCCCAGGACAGTATAATTCACCCCTCCACTTT. Residues: CASSSPGQYNSPLHF.